The rows below give T cell receptor beta chains drawn from one sample of a study of early T cells in non-severe SARS-CoV-2 infection. One entry per CDR3 protein, called by TCRdb with MiXCR from the 5' RACE reads. The profile covers over 75,000 distinct CDR3 sequences, with over 10% appearing a single time and around 2.4% taken by the ten largest. Sequencing was done on a sample of whole blood. The receptors derive from an adult who was a healthcare worker with PCR-confirmed SARS-CoV-2 infection or an uninfected control (not recorded which). The CDR3 runs from the conserved cysteine through the conserved F or W. D genes are given only for firm matches. The size field is filled for only some rows; it gives once, few, many or a size class.

j_call,clone_size,cdr3_length,d_call,v_call,cdr3_aa,cdr3_nt
TRBJ1-2,few,15,NA,TRBV11-2,CASSLVGSVADGYTF,TGTGCCAGCAGCTTAGTCGGGTCGGTCGCAGATGGCTACACCTTC
TRBJ1-4,NA,13,NA,TRBV2,CASSAQPNEKLFF,TGTGCCAGCAGTGCTCAGCCTAATGAAAAACTGTTTTTT
TRBJ1-1,many,12,NA,TRBV25-1,CASSESRRGAFF,TGTGCCAGCAGTGAATCAAGGAGAGGAGCTTTCTTT
TRBJ2-7,few,13,TRBD1,TRBV11-2,CASSMGQTYEQYF,TGTGCCAGCAGCATGGGACAGACCTACGAGCAGTACTTC
TRBJ2-7,many,17,NA,TRBV21-1,CASSPRGVALPPYEQYF,TGTGCCAGCAGCCCCCGCGGGGTCGCCCTTCCTCCCTACGAGCAGTACTTC
TRBJ2-1,NA,16,TRBD2,TRBV29-1,CSVDLLAGGRNNEQFF,TGCAGCGTTGACCTACTAGCGGGGGGGCGAAACAATGAGCAGTTCTTC
TRBJ2-1,few,13,TRBD1,TRBV5-6,CASSTGQGDEQFF,TGTGCCAGCAGCACCGGACAGGGAGATGAGCAGTTCTTC
TRBJ2-1,NA,13,NA,TRBV29-1,CSALISSYNEQFF,TGCAGCGCCCTAATCAGCTCCTACAATGAGCAGTTCTTC
TRBJ2-1,NA,19,TRBD1,TRBV11-2,CASSLRGQGAIITYNEQFF,TGTGCCAGCAGCCTAAGGGGACAGGGGGCCATTATAACCTACAATGAGCAGTTCTTC
TRBJ2-2,NA,13,NA,TRBV5-4,CASSWTDPGELFF,TGTGCCAGCAGCTGGACAGACCCCGGGGAGCTGTTTTTT
TRBJ2-5,NA,14,NA,TRBV11-2,CASSLRPHQETQYF,TGTGCCAGCAGCTTACGGCCGCACCAAGAGACCCAGTACTTC
TRBJ1-3,many,14,NA,TRBV6-6,CASSPGAGRNTIYF,TGTGCCAGCAGTCCGGGGGCGGGTCGAAACACCATATATTTT
TRBJ1-2,NA,15,TRBD1,TRBV6-5,CASSNPGQAKNGYTF,TGTGCCAGCAGTAACCCCGGACAGGCTAAGAATGGCTACACCTTC